The 18 T cell receptor beta chains presented below share a single source sample, sequenced in a study of synovial regulatory T cells in juvenile arthritis. Notes on the study in general: Inflammation-associated Treg cells in blood had less TCR diversity than the remaining blood Treg cells.

These TCRs' antigens remain unknown. TCRdb keeps only in-frame clones here, not all; method: immunoSEQ multiplex PCR. The sample yields around 900 clones, of which the top ten take up roughly 3.3%. The specimen sequenced was Treg cells from blood. Subset: HLA-DR+ inflammation-associated blood Treg cells. The receptors were gathered from a donor younger than 30 with juvenile idiopathic arthritis.

In terms of frequency, this clone is medium-sized (0.01 to 0.1%). The genes are TRBV5-6 and TRBJ2-2; TCRdb designates TRBD2, a call that cannot be tested without DNA. CDR3 size: 15 residues. The nucleotide record is missing. Germline V gene lookup returns CDR1 SGHDT and CDR2 YYEEEE. CDR3 loop: CASSYSGKDTGELFF.

Considering frequency, this clone is medium-sized. This chain uses TRBV7-9 with TRBJ2-2; checking the TCRdb D call of TRBD2 is not possible without DNA. CDR3 length: 12 residues. Only the protein is on record. CDR1 and CDR2 (germline): SEHNR, FQNEAQ (reference sequence). The CDR3: CASSLAGRELFF.

Considering frequency, this clone is medium-sized. The chain joins TRBV5-6 to TRBJ1-2; TCRdb's D call of TRBD1 is untestable without DNA. The length of the CDR3 is 14 residues. The coding DNA is unavailable. Germline-derived CDR1 and CDR2 are SGHDT and YYEEEE. CDR3 amino acids: CASSAGTAGYGYTF.

This clone is medium-sized by frequency. The rearrangement uses TRBV30 and TRBJ2-3; TCRdb returns TRBD2, unconfirmable since there is no DNA. The CDR3 consists of 15 residues. DNA is not recorded here. From germline, CDR1 is GTSNPN and CDR2 SVGIG (reference sequence). The CDR3: CASTAGGGPTDTQYF. The entire variable domain, with the rest obtained from reference TRBV30 and TRBJ2-3, is as follows: SQTIHQWPATLVQPVGSPLSLECTVEGTSNPNLYWYRQAAGRGLQLLFYSVGIGQISSEVPQNLSASRPQDRQFILSSKKLLLSDSGFYLCASTAGGGPTDTQYFGPGTRLTVL.

In terms of frequency, this clone is medium-sized (0.01 to 0.1%). V usage is TRBV5-1 and J usage is TRBJ2-1; TCRdb calls TRBD2, which cannot be checked without DNA. This CDR3 contains 13 residues. DNA is not recorded here. CDR1 is SGHRS and CDR2 is YFSETQ in the germline V gene. The CDR3 here is CASSLATSNEQFF.

This clone is classed as medium-sized by frequency. The chain combines TRBV6-1 with TRBJ1-5. Germline V lookup: CDR1 MNHNS, CDR2 SASEGT. CDR3 length: 14 amino acids. Only the protein sequence is given. CDR3 protein: CASSTAWGNQPQHF.

According to its frequency, this clone is medium-sized. The V and J genes are TRBV6-6 and TRBJ1-1. The length of the CDR3 is 15 residues. DNA is not recorded here. CDR1 and CDR2 (germline): MNHNY, SVGAGI (reference sequence). CDR3 in amino acids: CASSSDLKLNTEAFF.

By frequency, this clone registers medium-sized. This chain joins TRBV11-3 and TRBJ2-1; absent DNA, TCRdb's TRBD2 call cannot be checked. The germline V gene has CDR1 SGHNT and CDR2 YENEEA. This CDR3 has 16 residues. No DNA accompanies this entry. The CDR3: CASSLAPSGTYNEQFF.

Judged by frequency, this clone is medium-sized. The V call is TRBV5-1, the J call TRBJ1-1. The CDR3 consists of 14 residues. No DNA sequence was recorded. The V gene's germline CDR1 is SGHRS and CDR2 YFSETQ. CDR3 amino acids: CASSLDPLGTEAFF.

By frequency, this clone registers medium-sized. V and J are TRBV5-6 and TRBJ1-2; lacking DNA, the TRBD1 call made by TCRdb goes unchecked. Germline CDR1 reads SGHDT; CDR2 reads YYEEEE. The CDR3 loop spans 13 amino acids. The coding DNA is unavailable. CDR3 amino acids: CASSLRQYYGYTF.

Considering frequency, this clone is medium-sized (0.01 to 0.1%). The chain has TRBV5-6 and TRBJ2-5. The germline V gene has CDR1 SGHDT and CDR2 YYEEEE. There are 14 residues in the CDR3. No DNA sequence was recorded. CDR3 sequence: CASSGTGALGTQYF.

This clone is classed as medium-sized by frequency. The chain couples TRBV30 to TRBJ1-3; TCRdb's assignment of TRBD1 cannot be checked, as there is no DNA. Germline V gives CDR1 GTSNPN, CDR2 SVGIG (reference sequence). The CDR3 length is 17 residues. The protein alone is recorded here. CDR3 protein: CAWSVYMHRGTGNTIYF.

In terms of frequency, this clone is medium-sized. The CDR3 protein is CASSTGQVYEKLFF. The genes are TRBV5-1 and TRBJ1-4; checking the TCRdb D call of TRBD1 is not possible without DNA. CDR3 length: 14 residues. No DNA sequence was recorded. Germline CDR1 SGHRS, CDR2 YFSETQ. The entire variable domain, with the rest obtained from reference TRBV5-1 and TRBJ1-4, is as follows: KAGVTQTPRYLIKTRGQQVTLSCSPISGHRSVSWYQQTPGQGLQFLFEYFSETQRNKGNFPGRFSGRQFSNSRSEMNVSTLELGDSALYLCASSTGQVYEKLFFGSGTQLSVL.

This clone shows up as medium-sized by frequency. The rearrangement links TRBV5-6 to TRBJ2-4; TCRdb gives TRBD1 as the D gene, but with no DNA this cannot be confirmed. Germline V gene data show CDR1 as SGHDT and CDR2 as YYEEEE. The CDR3 is 14 amino acids. No DNA was logged. The chain's CDR3 is CASSLEGISNIQYF.

This clone ranks as medium-sized in terms of frequency. This chain links TRBV6-1 with TRBJ2-5. Per germline, CDR1 MNHNS and CDR2 SASEGT. The CDR3 runs to 16 residues. No DNA has been recorded. Here the CDR3 reads CASSDQYRVGVQTQYF.

This clone is labeled medium-sized (0.01 to 0.1%) based on frequency. V and J are TRBV5-1 and TRBJ1-1; TCRdb picks TRBD1, but there is no DNA to check that call. Germline CDR1 and CDR2: SGHRS and YFSETQ. This CDR3 has 15 amino acids. No DNA is given. This CDR3 is CASSSGQGMNTEAFF.

In terms of frequency, this clone is medium-sized. The V and J genes are TRBV6-4 and TRBJ2-3; TCRdb's D gene call, TRBD2, goes unchecked for lack of DNA. The CDR3 length is 14 residues. No DNA sequence is on record. The germline V gene has CDR1 MRHNA and CDR2 SNTAGT. The CDR3 loop reads CASREGTSTDTQYF.

This clone ranks as medium-sized (0.01 to 0.1%) in terms of frequency. This rearrangement joins TRBV19 to TRBJ2-7; the TRBD2 assignment by TCRdb is unverifiable without DNA. There are 18 residues in the CDR3. No DNA is given. Per the germline V gene, CDR1 is LNHDA and CDR2 is SQIVND (reference sequence). The CDR3 spells CASSKTASVGGRVYEQYF.